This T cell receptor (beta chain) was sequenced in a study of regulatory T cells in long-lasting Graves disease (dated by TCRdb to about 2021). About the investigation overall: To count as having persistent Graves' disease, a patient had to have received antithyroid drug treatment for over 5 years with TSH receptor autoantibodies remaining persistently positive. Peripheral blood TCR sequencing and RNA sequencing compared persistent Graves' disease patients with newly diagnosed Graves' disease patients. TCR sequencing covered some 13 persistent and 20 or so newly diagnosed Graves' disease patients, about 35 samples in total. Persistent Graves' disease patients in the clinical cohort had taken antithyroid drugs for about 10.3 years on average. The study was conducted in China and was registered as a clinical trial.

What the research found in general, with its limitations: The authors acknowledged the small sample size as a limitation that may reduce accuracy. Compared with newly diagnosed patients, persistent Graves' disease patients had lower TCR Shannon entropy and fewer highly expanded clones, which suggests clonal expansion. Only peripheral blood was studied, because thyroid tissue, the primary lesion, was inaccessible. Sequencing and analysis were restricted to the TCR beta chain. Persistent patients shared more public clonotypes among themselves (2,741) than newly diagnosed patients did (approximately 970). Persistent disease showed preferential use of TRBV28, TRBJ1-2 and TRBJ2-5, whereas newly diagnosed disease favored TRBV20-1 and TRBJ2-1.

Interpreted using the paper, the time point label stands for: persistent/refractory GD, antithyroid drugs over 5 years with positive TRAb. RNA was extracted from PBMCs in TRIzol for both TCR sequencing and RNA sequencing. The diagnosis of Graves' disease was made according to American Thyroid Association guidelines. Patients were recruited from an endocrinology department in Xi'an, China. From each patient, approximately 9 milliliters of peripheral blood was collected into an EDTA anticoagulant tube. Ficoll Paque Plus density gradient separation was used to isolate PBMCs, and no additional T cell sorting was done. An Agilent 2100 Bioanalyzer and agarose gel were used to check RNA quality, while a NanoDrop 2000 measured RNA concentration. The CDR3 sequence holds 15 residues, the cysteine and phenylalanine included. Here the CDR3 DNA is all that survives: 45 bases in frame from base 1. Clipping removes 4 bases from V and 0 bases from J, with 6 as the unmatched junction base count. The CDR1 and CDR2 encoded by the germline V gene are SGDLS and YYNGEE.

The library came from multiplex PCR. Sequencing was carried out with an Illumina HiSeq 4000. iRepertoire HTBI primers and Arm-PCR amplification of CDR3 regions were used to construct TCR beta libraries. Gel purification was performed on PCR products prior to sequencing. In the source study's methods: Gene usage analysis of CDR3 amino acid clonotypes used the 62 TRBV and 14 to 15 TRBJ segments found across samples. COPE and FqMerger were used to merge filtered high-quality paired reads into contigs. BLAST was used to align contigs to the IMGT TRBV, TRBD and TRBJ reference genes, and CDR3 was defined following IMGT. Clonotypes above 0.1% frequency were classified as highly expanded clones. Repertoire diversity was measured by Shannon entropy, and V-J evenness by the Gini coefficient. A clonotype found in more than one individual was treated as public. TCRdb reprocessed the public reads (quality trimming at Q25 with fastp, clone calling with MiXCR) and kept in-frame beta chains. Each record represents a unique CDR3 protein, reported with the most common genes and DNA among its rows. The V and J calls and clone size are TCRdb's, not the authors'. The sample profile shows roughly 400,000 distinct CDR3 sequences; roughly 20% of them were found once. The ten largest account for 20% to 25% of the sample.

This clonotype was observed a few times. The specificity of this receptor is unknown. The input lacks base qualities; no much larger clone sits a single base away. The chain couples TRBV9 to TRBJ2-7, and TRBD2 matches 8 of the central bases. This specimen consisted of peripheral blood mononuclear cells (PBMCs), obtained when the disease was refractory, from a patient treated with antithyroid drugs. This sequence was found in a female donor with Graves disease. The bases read TGTGCCAGCAGCTCACGACTAGCGAGCTCCTACGAGCAGTACTTC. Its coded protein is CASSSRLASSYEQYF. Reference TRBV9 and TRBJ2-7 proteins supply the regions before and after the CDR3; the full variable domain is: DSGVTQTPKHLITATGQRVTLRCSPRSGDLSVYWYQQSLDQGLQFLIQYYNGEERAKGNILERFSAQQFPDLHSELNLSSLELGDSALYFCASSSRLASSYEQYFGPGTRLTVT.